What follows are 32 T cell receptor beta chains derived from one specimen sequenced in a study of CD8 T cells in ankylosing spondylitis. TCRdb analysed the 5' RACE reads with MiXCR anew, one entry per CDR3 protein. Found here are under 250,000 distinct CDR3 sequences, around 24% of them singletons; the top ten hold less than 8.5%. Sequenced sample: blood, either unsorted or a sorted T cell fraction (not recorded which). The receptor set was obtained from a male donor with ankylosing spondylitis or in good health (not recorded which).

The chain couples TRBV28 to TRBJ1-2; maybe TRBD1 (5 bases). This CDR3 spans 16 amino acids. Germline values: CDR1 MDHEN, CDR2 SYDVKM. Trimming stripped 4 bases from V and 1 base from J, with 16 bases between. For the CDR3, the DNA is TGTGCCAGCAGTTCGGCAGGGTTGTCGGATAACTATGGCTACACCTTC. It yields the protein CASSSAGLSDNYGYTF.

The V call is TRBV20-1, the J call TRBJ2-2; D might be TRBD1 or TRBD2, each matching 5 bases. The V gene's germline CDR1 is DFQATT and CDR2 SNEGSKA (reference sequence). V was shortened by 6 bases and J by 1 base, with 12 bases between the two germline ends. The CDR3 is 14 amino acids. CDR3 sequence: CSAYLGVNTGELFF. The CDR3 bases are TGCAGTGCGTATTTGGGGGTGAACACCGGGGAGCTGTTTTTT.

Ten or more counts support this clonotype. V usage is TRBV5-1 and J usage is TRBJ2-2; 7 nucleotides align to TRBD1. In germline, CDR1 is SGHRS, CDR2 YFSETQ. The length of the CDR3 is 13 residues. Unmatched junction bases numbered 2, after V lost 5 bases and J lost 4 bases. CDR3 loop: CASRAGGTGELFF. The DNA for the CDR3 is TGCGCCAGCAGAGCAGGGGGCACCGGGGAGCTGTTTTTT.

This clonotype has a count of ten or more. The chain links TRBV3-1 to TRBJ1-1; D is perhaps TRBD1 (5 bases). This CDR3 has 14 residues. The V and J ends lost 5 bases and 1 base respectively, with 11 bases between them. CDR1 LGHDT and CDR2 YNNKEL come from the germline V gene (reference sequence). The CDR3 DNA follows: TGTGCCAGCAGCACCCGAACAGGGAACACTGAAGCTTTCTTT. This sequence encodes CASSTRTGNTEAFF.

This clonotype was recorded a few times. This sequence joins TRBV27 and TRBJ2-1, with a weak D call TRBD2 (6 bases). The V end lost 4 bases, the J end lost 2 bases, and 15 bases lay between the germline ends. There are 16 residues in the CDR3. From germline, CDR1 is MNHEY and CDR2 SMNVEV (reference sequence). The CDR3 is CASSSERVTAYNEQFF. The CDR3 bases are TGTGCCAGCAGTTCCGAGCGGGTAACAGCCTACAATGAGCAGTTCTTC.

V gene TRBV29-1 combines with J gene TRBJ2-3; D is unclear. The CDR3 has 14 amino acids. Germline CDR1 is SQVTM and CDR2 is ANQGSEA. The ends were cut back, 0 bases at V and 0 bases at J, with 7 bases in the middle. Written as DNA, the CDR3 is TGCAGCGTTGAAGAGGGCAGGAGCACAGATACGCAGTATTTT. This encodes CSVEEGRSTDTQYF.

The chain combines TRBV15 with TRBJ2-1; 7 nucleotides line up with TRBD2. Germline CDR1 reads LNHNV; CDR2 reads YYDKDF (reference sequence). CDR3 length: 14 residues. V trimming: 4 bases; J trimming: 4 bases; junction bases outside the gene matches: 4. In DNA form, the CDR3 reads TGTGCCACCAGCAAGGGCGGGAGTTACAATGAGCAGTTCTTC. Translated, it gives CATSKGGSYNEQFF. Based on the CDR3 plus reference TRBV15 and TRBJ2-1, the full variable domain is DAMVIQNPRYQVTQFGKPVTLSCSQTLNHNVMYWYQQKSSQAPKLLFHYYDKDFNNEADTPDNFQSRRPNTSFCFLDIRSPGLGDTAMYLCATSKGGSYNEQFFGPGTRLTVL.

V is TRBV20-1 and J is TRBJ2-3; TRBD2 agrees at 13 bases. The CDR3 has 16 residues. Germline CDR1 reads DFQATT; CDR2 reads SNEGSKA (reference sequence). V lost 4 bases, J lost 1 base, and 5 bases stayed unmatched. CDR3 residues: CSAIRTSGGRTDTQYF. The CDR3 DNA follows: TGCAGTGCTATTAGGACTAGCGGGGGACGCACAGATACGCAGTATTTT.

This clonotype was recorded once. Since a much larger clone is just one base distant, this may be a read error. V gene TRBV12-3 or TRBV12-4 combines with J gene TRBJ1-2; D is undetermined. The length of the CDR3 is 14 residues. The ends were cut back, 6 bases at V and 8 bases at J, with 19 bases in the middle. DNA for the CDR3: TGTGCCAGCAGATTATCCTTATCCTTCGGGGGCTACACCTTC. It specifies CASRLSLSFGGYTF.

This clonotype was detected many times. The CDR3 loop reads CASSTQGARETQYF. In nucleotides, the CDR3 is TGCGCCAGCAGCACCCAGGGGGCAAGAGAGACCCAGTACTTC. This rearrangement joins TRBV5-1 to TRBJ2-5; 8 bases align to TRBD1. The CDR3 covers 14 residues. Per the germline V gene, CDR1 is SGHRS and CDR2 is YFSETQ. V shed 4 bases, J shed 4 bases, and the junction held 6 bases outside the gene matches.

In its sample, this clonotype was seen a few times. J is TRBJ2-1 and V is TRBV29-1; the match to TRBD2 covers 14 bases. CDR3 length: 17 amino acids. The ends lost 6 bases at V and 0 bases at J; junction bases unmatched: 7. The germline V gene encodes CDR1 SQVTM and CDR2 ANQGSEA. This chain's CDR3 is CSVEGLAGASSYNEQFF. The CDR3 DNA reads as TGCAGCGTCGAGGGACTAGCGGGAGCGAGCTCCTACAATGAGCAGTTCTTC.

This clonotype was counted many times. The chain carries TRBV20-1 and TRBJ2-2; D perhaps matches TRBD2 (6 bases). V lost 4 bases, J lost 0 bases, and 12 bases lay in between. CDR1 and CDR2 (germline): DFQATT, SNEGSKA (reference sequence). This CDR3 has 15 residues. CDR3 in amino acids: CSATSAGTNTGELFF. CDR3 coding DNA: TGCAGTGCTACCTCGGCGGGGACGAACACCGGGGAGCTGTTTTTT.

The V and J genes are TRBV29-1 and TRBJ2-3; 7 nucleotides align to TRBD2. The CDR3 runs to 14 residues. The V gene end was trimmed by 4 bases and the J gene end by 2 bases; junction bases not matched to a gene: 6. Germline CDR1 is SQVTM and CDR2 is ANQGSEA. The CDR3 bases are TGCAGCGTTGTAATAGCGGGCATCACAGATACGCAGTATTTT. The encoded protein is CSVVIAGITDTQYF.

The chain has TRBV10-3 and TRBJ2-1, with 10 nucleotides matching TRBD2. Losses at the gene ends were 10 bases for V and 2 bases for J; bases not matched to a gene: 8. Germline values: CDR1 ENHRY, CDR2 SYGVKD. The CDR3 consists of 15 residues. The chain's CDR3 is CATLPGLAAYNEQFF. CDR3 coding DNA: TGTGCCACCCTACCAGGACTAGCGGCCTACAATGAGCAGTTCTTC.

This clonotype was observed many times. The J gene is TRBJ1-1, the V gene TRBV12-3 or TRBV12-4; TRBD1 aligns across 8 bases. The V gene end was trimmed by 6 bases and the J gene end by 0 bases; junction bases not matched to a gene: 3. The CDR3 is made up of 14 amino acids. The DNA of the CDR3 is TGTGCCAGCAGCCTGACAGGGGTGAACACTGAAGCTTTCTTT. This codes for CASSLTGVNTEAFF.

This clonotype was detected many times. V gene TRBV11-2 combines with J gene TRBJ2-1; tentative D call: TRBD2 (5 bases). Germline assignment: CDR1 SGHAT and CDR2 FQNNGV. The CDR3 has 15 residues. With 0 bases removed from V and 5 bases from J, the gap between germline ends came to 11 bases. The CDR3: CASSLDGWRNNEQFF. The DNA for the CDR3 is TGTGCCAGCAGCTTAGATGGATGGAGGAACAATGAGCAGTTCTTC.

There are many counts of this clonotype. V and J are TRBV20-1 and TRBJ1-4; D is ambiguous. The V and J ends lost 3 bases and 6 bases respectively, with 11 bases between them. The CDR3 spans 13 residues. Germline V gene lookup returns CDR1 DFQATT and CDR2 SNEGSKA (reference sequence). Here the CDR3 reads CSARGNEDEKLFF. In DNA form, the CDR3 reads TGCAGTGCTAGGGGAAACGAGGATGAAAAACTGTTTTTT.

This clonotype occurred many times. The chain carries TRBV7-2 and TRBJ1-3; the match to TRBD1 covers 8 bases. Trimming removed 5 bases from V and 3 bases from J; junction bases left unmatched: 6. The germline CDR1 and CDR2 sequences are SGHTA and FQGNSA. The CDR3 sequence is 15 residues long. CDR3 DNA sequence: TGTGCCAGCAGCCTCGACAGGGGAAGTGGAAACACCATATATTTT. Protein sequence: CASSLDRGSGNTIYF.

The chain combines TRBV7-2 with TRBJ2-7; 11 nucleotides match TRBD2. The CDR3 is made up of 17 amino acids. The V and J ends lost 2 bases and 9 bases, in that order; junction bases with no gene match: 15. Per the germline V gene, CDR1 is SGHTA and CDR2 is FQGNSA. CDR3 nucleotide sequence: TGTGCCAGCAGCTTACTCCCTCCGGGACTAGCGGCCGCGGGGCAGTACTTC. Protein sequence: CASSLLPPGLAAAGQYF. The full variable domain, rest sourced from reference TRBV7-2 and TRBJ2-7, is GAGVSQSPSNKVTEKGKDVELRCDPISGHTALYWYRQSLGQGLEFLIYFQGNSAPDKSGLPSDRFSAERTGGSVSTLTIQRTQQEDSAVYLCASSLLPPGLAAAGQYFGPGTRLTVT.

This clonotype has a handful of counts. The V call is TRBV20-1, the J call TRBJ2-7; the match to TRBD1 covers 9 bases. Germline lookup yields CDR1 DFQATT and CDR2 SNEGSKA (reference sequence). CDR3 length: 14 residues. The V segment lost 3 bases and the J segment 4 bases; nucleotides outside the gene matches: 7. The CDR3 nucleotides are TGCAGTGCTAGGTCGGACAGGGGTCGTTACGAGCAGTACTTC. It yields the protein CSARSDRGRYEQYF.

This clonotype has a count of ten or more. The V and J genes are TRBV6-1 and TRBJ2-5, with D uncertain. This CDR3 is 11 amino acids long. The V and J ends lost 1 base and 3 bases respectively, with 0 bases between them. CDR1 MNHNS and CDR2 SASEGT come from the germline V gene. CDR3 in DNA: TGTGCCAGCAGTGAAGAAGAGACCCAGTACTTC. Its protein is CASSEEETQYF.

This clonotype was detected ten times or more. The chain is built from TRBV4-3 and TRBJ2-3; 10 bases align to TRBD2. CDR1 and CDR2 from the germline V gene are LGHNA and YSLEER. The V gene end was trimmed by 1 base and the J gene end by 5 bases; junction bases not matched to a gene: 0. The CDR3 has 14 amino acids. The CDR3 spells CASSQGLAGDTQYF. The CDR3 DNA is TGCGCCAGCAGCCAAGGACTAGCGGGAGATACGCAGTATTTT.

This clonotype was detected ten times or more. This chain links TRBV11-2 with TRBJ2-1, with 9 bases identical to TRBD2. Germline V CDR1 and CDR2: SGHAT, FQNNGV. V dropped 5 bases and J dropped 0; count of bases not matched to a gene: 14. The CDR3 runs 19 residues. The DNA of the CDR3 is TGTGCCAGCAGCGGCCCCCCAACTAGCGGGTCATTCTCCTACAATGAGCAGTTCTTC. Protein sequence: CASSGPPTSGSFSYNEQFF.

This clonotype was observed many times. The chain couples TRBV20-1 to TRBJ2-5; D is undetermined. V was pared by 7 bases and J by 0 bases, with 12 bases between. The CDR3 contains 13 residues. The germline CDR1 and CDR2 sequences are DFQATT and SNEGSKA (reference sequence). The CDR3 region has the DNA TGCAGTGTAGTTGGAGTCTACCAAGAGACCCAGTACTTC. Its translation: CSVVGVYQETQYF.

This clonotype was recorded at least ten times. CDR3 protein: CASSNRGPLAKNIQYF. The CDR3 nucleotides are TGTGCCAGCAGCAACCGGGGGCCACTAGCCAAAAACATTCAGTACTTC. The chain links TRBV21-1 to TRBJ2-4; the table's D call of TRBD1 was not tested on the DNA. TRBV21-1 is assigned pseudogene status. This CDR3 has 16 residues.

This clonotype was observed at least ten times. The gene calls are TRBV7-8 and TRBJ1-5; D is perhaps TRBD1 (5 bases). V was clipped by 6 bases and J by 0 bases, with 9 bases between them. The CDR3 runs to 14 residues. CDR1 SGHVS and CDR2 FQNEAQ come from the germline V gene. The CDR3, as DNA: TGTGCCAGCAGACTCGGGGCTAGCAATCAGCCCCAGCATTTT. Translated, it gives CASRLGASNQPQHF.

This clonotype was detected a few times. The rearrangement joins TRBV3-1 to TRBJ1-5; D remains unclear. The CDR3 loop spans 13 amino acids. CDR1 LGHDT and CDR2 YNNKEL come from the germline V gene (reference sequence). Trimming stripped 0 bases from V and 5 bases from J, with 5 bases between. The CDR3 sequence: CASSQDQDQPQHF. CDR3 in DNA: TGTGCCAGCAGCCAAGATCAGGATCAGCCCCAGCATTTT.

The gene calls are TRBV18 and TRBJ2-5; 7 positions match TRBD1. CDR3 length equals 14 residues. From germline, CDR1 is KGHSH and CDR2 LQKENI. The ends lost 6 bases at V and 3 bases at J; junction bases unmatched: 7. CDR3 nucleotide sequence: TGTGCCAGCTCTCCTCCGGGACAGAAAGAGACCCAGTACTTC. Translation: CASSPPGQKETQYF.

V usage is TRBV20-1 and J usage is TRBJ2-7, with D possibly matching TRBD1 (6 bases). The CDR3 runs 13 residues. Between the trimmed V and J ends, which lost 6 bases and 0 bases, there was a span of 12 bases. The V gene's germline CDR1 is DFQATT and CDR2 SNEGSKA (reference sequence). The CDR3 sequence: CSAQDRDSYEQYF. The CDR3 region has the DNA TGCAGTGCCCAGGACAGAGACTCCTACGAGCAGTACTTC.

This chain uses TRBV29-1 with TRBJ2-7; 14 bases match TRBD2. The CDR3 length is 17 residues. The ends lost 6 bases at V and 7 bases at J; junction bases unmatched: 17. Germline V gene sequence: CDR1 SQVTM, CDR2 ANQGSEA. CDR3 DNA: TGCAGCGTAGCCGGGACTAGCGGGAGAGGGCCGAGGGGGGAGCAGTACTTC. Protein sequence: CSVAGTSGRGPRGEQYF.

This clonotype has ten or more counts. The gene calls are TRBV5-1 and TRBJ2-3; a weak D match, TRBD2 (5 bases). CDR3 length equals 15 residues. Trimming shortened V by 1 base and J by 3 bases, and 12 bases separated the two germline ends. Germline lookup yields CDR1 SGHRS and CDR2 YFSETQ. The CDR3 sequence is CASSLRGLSTDTQYF. The CDR3 region has the DNA TGCGCCAGCAGCTTGCGGGGATTGAGTACAGATACGCAGTATTTT.

The rearrangement joins TRBV29-1 to TRBJ1-1; D is unclear. The V gene lost 5 bases and the J gene lost 2 bases, with 9 bases spanning the gap. Germline V gene data show CDR1 as SQVTM and CDR2 as ANQGSEA. CDR3 length: 12 residues. The CDR3 loop reads CSVSDGNTEAFF. The CDR3 region has the DNA TGCAGCGTTTCGGACGGTAACACTGAAGCTTTCTTT. The complete variable domain, with remaining parts taken from reference TRBV29-1 and TRBJ1-1, reads SAVISQKPSRDICQRGTSLTIQCQVDSQVTMMFWYRQQPGQSLTLIATANQGSEATYESGFVIDKFPISRPNLTFSTLTVSNMSPEDSSIYLCSVSDGNTEAFFGQGTRLTVV.